These 5 T cell receptor beta chains were all obtained from the same sample, sequenced in a study of T-cell memory formation after mild COVID-19. TCRdb redid the calling of the 5' RACE reads with MiXCR, one entry per CDR3 protein. The sample contains 120,000 to 150,000 distinct CDR3 sequences, about 6% of which appear only once. The source material was PBMCs or a T cell subset sorted from them (not recorded which). The receptors shown here come from an adult woman who had mild COVID-19 (a few samples of this study predate the infection). Cell type and time point are not known.

This clonotype was recorded at least ten times. The V call is TRBV7-2, the J call TRBJ2-2; D is undetermined. CDR3 length: 12 amino acids. V was shortened by 5 bases and J by 5 bases, with 6 bases between the two germline ends. Germline CDR1 and CDR2: SGHTA and FQGNSA. The CDR3 DNA sequence: TGTGCCAGCAGCCGTTTTACCGGGGAGCTGTTTTTT. This encodes CASSRFTGELFF.

This clonotype showed up just a few times. The chain links TRBV5-1 to TRBJ1-1, with unresolved D. CDR3 size: 11 residues. CDR1 and CDR2 from the germline V gene are SGHRS and YFSETQ. V dropped 5 bases and J dropped 10 bases, with 12 bases sitting between them. The DNA for the CDR3 is TGCGCCAGCAGTTGGGGAGGGAGAGCTTTCTTT. Protein product: CASSWGGRAFF.

Ten or more counts support this clonotype. V gene TRBV7-2 combines with J gene TRBJ2-5; weak D call: TRBD2 (6 bases). The CDR3 totals 14 residues. Germline loops: CDR1 SGHTA, CDR2 FQGNSA. V shed 5 bases and J shed 11 bases, with 21 bases lying between them. This CDR3 is CASSPTGTQLGQYF. DNA of the CDR3: TGTGCCAGCAGCCCCACCGGGACTCAGTTGGGTCAGTACTTC.

J is TRBJ1-1 and V is TRBV4-2; tentative D call: TRBD1 (5 bases). The CDR3 has 14 residues. The V gene's germline CDR1 is LGHNA and CDR2 YNFKEQ. Trimming shortened V by 1 base and J by 5 bases, and 11 bases separated the two germline ends. The CDR3, as DNA: TGTGCCAGCAGCCAAGTTCTGGGGGGTACTGAAGCTTTCTTT. It translates to CASSQVLGGTEAFF.

This clonotype was counted only a few times. The chain uses TRBV12-3 or TRBV12-4 and TRBJ2-7; TRBD1 is a possible D gene (6 bases). The CDR3 runs 15 residues. Trimming left V 6 bases short and J 4 bases short, with 19 bases between. The chain's CDR3 is CASSQGHPPSYEQYF. CDR3 DNA sequence: TGTGCCAGCAGCCAGGGACACCCGCCATCATACGAGCAGTACTTC.